Listed below are T cell receptor beta chains from one sample, sequenced in a study of CD8 T cells in ankylosing spondylitis. MiXCR, run by TCRdb on the 5' RACE reads, gives a single entry per CDR3 protein. The profile shows under 250,000 distinct CDR3 sequences, 8.2% of them singletons. Sequencing used blood, either unsorted or a sorted T cell fraction (not recorded which). These receptors were taken from a female donor with ankylosing spondylitis or in good health (not recorded which). Each CDR3 is given with its conserved first and last residue. The D gene is left open where the match is weak. Clone size appears in some rows only: once, few, many, or a class for an expanded clone.

J,V,size,length,D,CDR3,DNA
TRBJ2-2,TRBV20-1,many,16,NA,CSARALRGPGGGELFF,TGCAGTGCTAGAGCCCTTCGGGGGCCGGGTGGCGGGGAGCTGTTTTTT
TRBJ2-7,TRBV20-1,many,14,TRBD2,CSAPKREGSYEQYF,TGCAGTGCTCCCAAGCGGGAGGGCTCCTACGAGCAGTACTTC
TRBJ2-1,TRBV12-3/TRBV12-4,many,15,NA,CASSPSGPPRDEQFF,TGTGCCAGCAGCCCCAGCGGGCCCCCTAGGGATGAGCAGTTCTTC
TRBJ1-1,TRBV29-1,NA,12,TRBD1,CSVAGGHTEAFF,TGCAGCGTTGCAGGGGGCCACACTGAAGCTTTCTTT
TRBJ2-3,TRBV4-3,many,16,TRBD2,CASSTKRGFGTDTQYF,TGCGCCAGCAGCACGAAGCGGGGCTTCGGCACAGATACGCAGTATTTT
TRBJ1-1,TRBV20-1,many,14,TRBD1,CSAQGAVTNTEAFF,TGCAGTGCTCAGGGGGCGGTAACGAACACTGAAGCTTTCTTT
TRBJ2-1,TRBV15,many,15,NA,CATSRATRGYNEQFF,TGTGCCACCAGCAGAGCTACTAGGGGGTACAATGAGCAGTTCTTC
TRBJ2-7,TRBV7-2,NA,14,NA,CASSPEGDMNEQYF,TGTGCCAGCAGCCCGGAGGGGGACATGAACGAGCAGTACTTC
TRBJ1-1,TRBV7-9,many,15,NA,CASSPYDDRNTEAFF,TGTGCCAGCAGCCCGTACGATGACAGGAACACTGAAGCCTTCTTT
TRBJ1-1,TRBV29-1,many,14,NA,CSVGRRSGYTEAFF,TGCAGCGTTGGTAGGCGGTCCGGCTACACTGAAGCTTTCTTT
TRBJ2-3,TRBV3-1,few,16,NA,CASSHRGRTSTDTQYF,TGTGCCAGCAGCCATAGAGGGAGGACTAGCACAGATACGCAGTATTTT
TRBJ2-7,TRBV7-8,many,12,NA,CASSLGTGEQYF,TGTGCCAGCAGCTTAGGCACGGGGGAGCAGTACTTC
TRBJ2-1,TRBV24-1,many,15,NA,CATRRGTGSYNEQFF,TGTGCCACGAGAAGGGGGACCGGCTCCTACAATGAGCAGTTCTTC
TRBJ2-1,TRBV5-1,many,15,TRBD2,CASRETAGEDNEQFF,TGCGCCAGCAGGGAAACAGCGGGAGAGGACAATGAGCAGTTCTTC
TRBJ2-3,TRBV5-1,many,18,NA,CASSLAVGVARYTDTQYF,TGCGCCAGCAGCCTCGCAGTTGGGGTAGCGAGATACACAGATACGCAGTATTTT
TRBJ2-7,TRBV27,few,16,TRBD1,CASSSSLRDRSYEQYF,TGTGCCAGCAGTTCCTCACTCCGGGACAGGTCCTACGAGCAGTACTTC
TRBJ2-1,TRBV12-3/TRBV12-4,many,15,TRBD2,CASSRGLAGYNEQFF,TGTGCCAGCAGCCGAGGACTAGCGGGATACAATGAGCAGTTCTTC
TRBJ2-6,TRBV28,many,20,TRBD1,CASSLWTGGILSSGANVLTF,TGTGCCAGCAGTTTATGGACAGGGGGCATCCTCAGCTCTGGGGCCAACGTCCTGACTTTC
TRBJ2-1,TRBV5-1,many,16,TRBD2,CASSLMVGGRGNEQFF,TGCGCCAGCAGCTTGATGGTGGGCGGGAGAGGAAATGAGCAGTTCTTC
TRBJ2-7,TRBV29-1,many,14,NA,CSVTPQGGSYEQYF,TGCAGCGTTACCCCACAAGGCGGCTCCTACGAGCAGTACTTC
TRBJ2-5,TRBV5-1,many,13,NA,CASSLNVQETQYF,TGCGCCAGCAGCTTAAACGTCCAAGAGACCCAGTACTTC
TRBJ1-2,TRBV7-9,few,14,TRBD1,CASSPGTGAFGYTF,TGTGCCAGCAGTCCGGGGACAGGGGCTTTCGGCTACACCTTC